The rows below give T cell receptor beta chains drawn from one sample of a study of Graves' ophthalmopathy and Graves' hyperthyroidism. MiXCR, run by TCRdb on the multiplex PCR reads, gives a single entry per CDR3 protein. This table has around 51,000 distinct CDR3 sequences, over 45% appearing once. Sequencing input: peripheral blood. The receptors stem from an adult man with Graves' ophthalmopathy. Both conserved end residues are part of each CDR3. The order of the fields is clone size, V gene, D gene, J gene, CDR3 protein, CDR3 DNA. A D gene is named only where the DNA matches it firmly. Clone size appears in some rows only: once, few, many, or a class for an expanded clone.

size: many; V: TRBV27; D: NA; J: TRBJ2-2; CDR3: CASSFQQGNTGELFF; DNA: TGTGCCAGCAGTTTTCAACAGGGGAACACCGGGGAGCTGTTTTTT
size: many; V: TRBV6-5; D: NA; J: TRBJ2-7; CDR3: CASSYSPDYEQYF; DNA: TGTGCCAGCAGTTACTCCCCGGACTACGAGCAGTACTTC
size: few; V: TRBV20-1; D: TRBD1; J: TRBJ2-7; CDR3: CSATRDRGSYEQYF; DNA: TGCAGTGCTACTCGAGACAGGGGTTCCTACGAGCAGTACTTC
size: once; V: TRBV12-3/TRBV12-4; D: NA; J: TRBJ2-1; CDR3: CASRQGSTPASFF; DNA: TGTGCCAGCAGACAGGGTTCCACACCAGCCTCGTTCTTC
size: NA; V: TRBV20-1; D: TRBD2; J: TRBJ2-3; CDR3: CSAPIWAGVGPDTQYF; DNA: TGCAGTGCTCCGATATGGGCGGGAGTGGGTCCAGATACGCAGTATTTT
size: few; V: TRBV20-1; D: NA; J: TRBJ2-2; CDR3: CSARDSGPGELFF; DNA: TGCAGTGCTAGAGATTCCGGCCCCGGGGAGCTGTTTTTT
size: NA; V: TRBV5-5; D: TRBD1; J: TRBJ2-7; CDR3: CASSGPGTGFHEQYF; DNA: TGTGCCAGCAGCGGTCCCGGGACAGGGTTCCACGAGCAGTACTTC
size: many; V: TRBV28; D: NA; J: TRBJ1-5; CDR3: CASSSDRWGEGYQPQHF; DNA: TGTGCCAGCAGCTCAGACAGGTGGGGGGAGGGATATCAGCCCCAGCATTTT
size: NA; V: TRBV19; D: NA; J: TRBJ2-7; CDR3: CASSRAGLYEQYF; DNA: TGTGCCAGTAGTCGGGCAGGCCTCTACGAGCAATACTTC
size: many; V: TRBV3-1; D: NA; J: TRBJ2-1; CDR3: CASSQAGGQYNEQFF; DNA: TGTGCCAGCAGCCAAGCGGGGGGCCAATACAATGAGCAGTTCTTC
size: NA; V: TRBV7-8; D: TRBD2; J: TRBJ2-7; CDR3: CASSLRRTSPSYEQYF; DNA: TGTGCCAGCAGCTTACGGCGGACTAGCCCATCCTACGAGCAGTACTTC
size: NA; V: TRBV2; D: NA; J: TRBJ1-2; CDR3: CASSEAWAAGYTF; DNA: TGTGCCAGCAGTGAAGCCTGGGCGGCCGGCTACACCTTC
size: few; V: TRBV4-3; D: TRBD2; J: TRBJ2-1; CDR3: CASSQDPGLAANEQFF; DNA: TGCGCCAGCAGCCAAGACCCGGGACTAGCGGCCAATGAGCAGTTCTTC
size: medium-sized; V: TRBV24-1; D: NA; J: TRBJ1-2; CDR3: CATSDSRDRTYNYGYTF; DNA: TGTGCCACCAGTGATTCCCGGGACCGAACTTATAACTATGGCTACACCTTC
size: NA; V: TRBV6-1; D: NA; J: TRBJ1-2; CDR3: CASSDRQAKAGNTF; DNA: TGTGCCAGCAGTGATAGACAGGCTAAAGCTGGAAACACCTTC
size: medium-sized; V: TRBV7-3; D: NA; J: TRBJ2-2; CDR3: CASSLGRTGELFF; DNA: TGTGCCAGCAGCTTGGGGCGGACCGGGGAGCTGTTTTTT
size: many; V: TRBV5-6; D: NA; J: TRBJ2-5; CDR3: CASSSMRTQYF; DNA: TGTGCCAGCAGCTCTATGAGGACCCAGTACTTC
size: once; V: TRBV5-6; D: TRBD1; J: TRBJ1-5; CDR3: CASSAGTGGCYSNQPQHF; DNA: TGTGCCAGCAGCGCCGGGACAGGGGGGTGTTATAGCAATCAGCCCCAGCATTTT
size: NA; V: TRBV20-1; D: TRBD2; J: TRBJ2-7; CDR3: CSAADLAGASYEQYF; DNA: TGCAGTGCTGCCGATCTAGCGGGAGCGTCCTACGAGCAGTACTTC
size: once; V: TRBV20-1; D: TRBD1; J: TRBJ2-3; CDR3: CSFGTGAGTDTQYF; DNA: TGCAGTTTTGGGACAGGGGCGGGGACAGATACGCAGTATTTT
size: NA; V: TRBV7-8; D: TRBD1; J: TRBJ2-3; CDR3: CASSLTGGADTQYF; DNA: TGTGCCAGCAGCTTAACAGGGGGCGCAGATACGCAGTATTTT
size: many; V: TRBV12-3/TRBV12-4; D: NA; J: TRBJ2-3; CDR3: CASTISGTSTDTQYF; DNA: TGTGCCAGCACCATAAGTGGCACCTCTACAGATACGCAGTATTTT
size: few; V: TRBV7-7; D: NA; J: TRBJ2-2; CDR3: CASSPRTANTGELFF; DNA: TGTGCTAGCAGCCCAAGGACAGCGAACACCGGGGAGCTGTTTTTT
size: many; V: TRBV9; D: TRBD2; J: TRBJ2-5; CDR3: CASSAPSGMQETQYF; DNA: TGTGCCAGCAGCGCCCCTAGCGGGATGCAAGAGACCCAGTACTTC
size: NA; V: TRBV24-1; D: NA; J: TRBJ2-1; CDR3: CATSSGSYNEQFF; DNA: TGTGCCACCAGTTCGGGGTCCTACAATGAGCAGTTCTTC
size: NA; V: TRBV7-2; D: TRBD2; J: TRBJ2-5; CDR3: CASSLGGLVQETQYF; DNA: TGTGCCAGCAGCTTAGGAGGACTAGTGCAAGAGACCCAGTACTTC
size: many; V: TRBV11-2; D: NA; J: TRBJ2-3; CDR3: CASSPVTPTSTDTQYF; DNA: TGTGCCAGCAGCCCCGTGACCCCCACCAGCACAGATACGCAGTATTTT
size: many; V: TRBV2; D: TRBD1; J: TRBJ1-4; CDR3: CASSRDSTNEKLFF; DNA: TGTGCCAGCAGTCGGGACAGCACAAATGAAAAACTGTTTTTT